A selection of T cell receptor beta chains follows, all from one sample in a study of cytomegalovirus exposure and HLA in healthy donors. Generated by immunoSEQ multiplex PCR, the TCRdb table keeps only in-frame clones and is missing some. The repertoire holds under 150,000 clones, with approximately 81% as singletons. The material sequenced was PBMCs. The receptors here all came from a woman in her forties in good health and CMV-seropositive. Both conserved end residues are part of each CDR3. D genes are given only for firm matches. The listing skips clone size in some rows; elsewhere it reads once, few, many or a size class.

length	D	size	V	J	DNA	CDR3
20	TRBD2	-	TRBV11-2	TRBJ2-3	TGTGCCAGCAGCTTAGAGGGTGGAACTAGCGGGGGGGCCTACCCATATACGCAGTATTTT	CASSLEGGTSGGAYPYTQYF
15	TRBD1	-	TRBV7-9	TRBJ1-2	TGTGCCAGCAGCCGAGCCCGGGACAGACTGTATGGCTACACCTTC	CASSRARDRLYGYTF
13	-	-	TRBV7-3	TRBJ1-1	TGTGCCAGCAGGTCCAACAGGGACACTGAAGCTTTCTTT	CASRSNRDTEAFF
16	TRBD1	-	TRBV19	TRBJ1-1	TGTGCCAGTAGTATGGAGGCAGGGGGCATGAACACTGAAGCTTTCTTT	CASSMEAGGMNTEAFF
13	TRBD1	-	TRBV28	TRBJ2-7	TGTGCCAGCCGCAGGACAGGGGGCCACGAGCAGTACTTC	CASRRTGGHEQYF
11	-	-	TRBV30	TRBJ1-3	TGTGCCTGGACATTCGGAAACACCATATATTTT	CAWTFGNTIYF
14	TRBD1	-	TRBV6-5	TRBJ2-7	TGTGCCAGCACCCGAGACAGGGATCCCTACGAGCAGTACTTC	CASTRDRDPYEQYF
14	TRBD2	-	TRBV27	TRBJ2-7	TGTGCCAGCAGACTAACTAGCGCATCCTACGAGCAGTACTTC	CASRLTSASYEQYF
13	-	-	TRBV5-6	TRBJ1-6	TGTGCCAGCAGCTCTCGACACCCGTCACCCCTCCACTTT	CASSSRHPSPLHF
13	-	-	TRBV21-1	TRBJ2-7	TGTGCCAGCAGCAAGGGTAGGGGCTACGAGCAGTACTTC	CASSKGRGYEQYF
17	TRBD2	-	TRBV28	TRBJ2-1	TGTGCCAGCAGTTTATGGACTAGCGGGGATGCCTACAATGAGCAGTTCTTC	CASSLWTSGDAYNEQFF
14	-	-	TRBV5-6	TRBJ1-2	TGTGCCAGCAGCTTGGCCGCAGGGGTGGACGGCTACACCTTC	CASSLAAGVDGYTF
13	-	-	TRBV10-3	TRBJ1-6	TGTGCCATCAGTGAGCGGGTGGGTTCACCCCTCCACTTT	CAISERVGSPLHF
13	-	-	TRBV28	TRBJ1-2	TGTGCCAGCGGCAGCGGGCATGACTATGGCTACACCTTC	CASGSGHDYGYTF
16	TRBD2	-	TRBV15	TRBJ2-3	TGTGCCACCAGCCGAGGAGCCGGGAGGGCAACAGATACGCAGTATTTT	CATSRGAGRATDTQYF
14	TRBD1	-	TRBV6-1	TRBJ1-6	TGTGCCAGCAGGGGGACAGGGTCGAATTCACCCCTCCACTTT	CASRGTGSNSPLHF
15	TRBD2	-	TRBV7-3	TRBJ2-3	TGTGCCAGCAGTCGAGCGGGGCCTAGCACAGATACGCAGTATTTT	CASSRAGPSTDTQYF
14	TRBD1	-	TRBV5-1	TRBJ1-2	TGCGCCAGCAGCGCGGGACACAGGGGGGGTGGCTACACCTTC	CASSAGHRGGGYTF
18	TRBD1	-	TRBV19	TRBJ1-5	TGTGCCAGTAGTATCGGGACAGGGAGATTTTATAGCAATCAGCCCCAGCATTTT	CASSIGTGRFYSNQPQHF
14	TRBD1	-	TRBV5-6	TRBJ2-5	TGTGCCAGCAGCTGGGGGACAGGGGTTGAGACCCAGTACTTC	CASSWGTGVETQYF
16	-	once	TRBV27	TRBJ1-1	TGTGCCAGCAGTTTAAGTGAAAGGAGGATGAACACTGAAGCTTTCTTT	CASSLSERRMNTEAFF
13	-	-	TRBV27	TRBJ1-6	TGTGCCAGCTCCTACAGGGAGAATTCACCCCTCCACTTT	CASSYRENSPLHF
14	-	-	TRBV10-2	TRBJ2-7	TGCGCCAGCAGTGAAGGGGGTACCTACTACGAGCAGTACTTC	CASSEGGTYYEQYF
17	TRBD1	-	TRBV5-1	TRBJ1-1	TGCGCCAGCAGAAAAACCGGGACAGGGAGGGGAGACACTGAAGCTTTCTTT	CASRKTGTGRGDTEAFF
15	-	-	TRBV4-1	TRBJ2-7	TGCGCCAGCAGCCAAGATCTGATGAGCTCCTACGAGCAGTACTTC	CASSQDLMSSYEQYF
16	TRBD2	few	TRBV4-2	TRBJ2-2	TGTGCCAGCAGCCAAGGGAGCGGGAGGGCCCCCGGGGAGCTGTTTTTT	CASSQGSGRAPGELFF
13	-	-	TRBV5-4	TRBJ2-7	TGTGCCAGCAGCTTGGGGGGGCGAGACGAGCAGTACTTC	CASSLGGRDEQYF
16	-	-	TRBV9	TRBJ2-2	TGTGCCAGCAGCGTAGTTCCGGGAGAAGAAGCCGGGGAGCTGTTTTTT	CASSVVPGEEAGELFF
20	TRBD2	-	TRBV6-1	TRBJ2-3	TGTGCCAGCAGTGAAGCGATGGGCGGGAGGGGAGGACGAGGGCGAGATACGCAGTATTTT	CASSEAMGGRGGRGRDTQYF
23	-	-	TRBV21-1	TRBJ2-2	TGTGCCAGCAGCAAAGACGGACTAGCGGGGGGGGGATTAACTTTCACGAACACCGGGGAGCTGTTTTTT	CASSKDGLAGGGLTFTNTGELFF
14	TRBD2	-	TRBV5-1	TRBJ2-2	TGCGCCAGCATCCCGGGGGGGATCCCCGGGGAGCTGTTTTTT	CASIPGGIPGELFF
15	-	-	TRBV4-2	TRBJ1-6	TGTGCCAGCTCGAAAGTGGAGGGCATAGGGTCACCCCTCCACTTT	CASSKVEGIGSPLHF
15	-	-	TRBV9	TRBJ2-3	TGTGCCAGCAGCTCGCTGACTAATGCTGGAAATACGCAGTATTTT	CASSSLTNAGNTQYF
14	TRBD1	-	TRBV19	TRBJ1-4	TGTGCCAGTAGTCAGAGGGGGCGCCCCCCAAAACTGTTTTTT	CASSQRGRPPKLFF
16	-	-	TRBV5-6	TRBJ2-3	TGTGCCAGCAGTTTCTCCAGGGTACATAGCACAGATACGCAGTATTTT	CASSFSRVHSTDTQYF
14	TRBD1	-	TRBV27	TRBJ2-7	TGTGCCAGCAGTCCGTACAGGGGGTACGACGAGCAGTACTTC	CASSPYRGYDEQYF
16	TRBD1	-	TRBV27	TRBJ2-7	TGTGCCAGCAGTTTAACTCGGGACAGTACCGCCTACGAGCAGTACTTC	CASSLTRDSTAYEQYF
17	TRBD2	-	TRBV6-1	TRBJ2-3	TGTGCCAGCAGTGCAACTAGCGGGAGCTTGGGGACAGATACGCAGTATTTT	CASSATSGSLGTDTQYF
14	-	-	TRBV5-1	TRBJ2-3	TGCGCCAGCAGCACGGACAGTTACACAGATACGCAGTATTTT	CASSTDSYTDTQYF
14	-	-	TRBV9	TRBJ2-3	TGTGCCAGCAGCGCCAGCAGGGGCACAGATACGCAGTATTTT	CASSASRGTDTQYF
15	TRBD1	-	TRBV7-2	TRBJ2-7	TGTGCCAGCAGCGAGACAGGGGCCTCCGCCTACGAGCAGTACTTC	CASSETGASAYEQYF
13	-	-	TRBV7-3	TRBJ1-5	TGTGCCAGCAGCTTGGGGCCAAATCAGCCCCAGCATTTT	CASSLGPNQPQHF